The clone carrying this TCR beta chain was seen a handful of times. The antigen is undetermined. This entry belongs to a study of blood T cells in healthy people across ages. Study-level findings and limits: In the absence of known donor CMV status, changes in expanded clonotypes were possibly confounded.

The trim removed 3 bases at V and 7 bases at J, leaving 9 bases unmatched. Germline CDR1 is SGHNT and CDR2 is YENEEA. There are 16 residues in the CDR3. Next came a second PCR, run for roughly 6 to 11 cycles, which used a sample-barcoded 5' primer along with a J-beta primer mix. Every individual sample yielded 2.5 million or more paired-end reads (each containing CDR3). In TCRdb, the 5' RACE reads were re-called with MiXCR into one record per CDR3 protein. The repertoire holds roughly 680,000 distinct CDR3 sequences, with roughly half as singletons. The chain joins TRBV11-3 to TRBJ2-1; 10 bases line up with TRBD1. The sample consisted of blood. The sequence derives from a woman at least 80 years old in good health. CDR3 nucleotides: TGTGCCAGCAGCTTTTCTGGGACAGGGGTTAAGAATGAGCAGTTCTTC. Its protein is CASSFSGTGVKNEQFF.